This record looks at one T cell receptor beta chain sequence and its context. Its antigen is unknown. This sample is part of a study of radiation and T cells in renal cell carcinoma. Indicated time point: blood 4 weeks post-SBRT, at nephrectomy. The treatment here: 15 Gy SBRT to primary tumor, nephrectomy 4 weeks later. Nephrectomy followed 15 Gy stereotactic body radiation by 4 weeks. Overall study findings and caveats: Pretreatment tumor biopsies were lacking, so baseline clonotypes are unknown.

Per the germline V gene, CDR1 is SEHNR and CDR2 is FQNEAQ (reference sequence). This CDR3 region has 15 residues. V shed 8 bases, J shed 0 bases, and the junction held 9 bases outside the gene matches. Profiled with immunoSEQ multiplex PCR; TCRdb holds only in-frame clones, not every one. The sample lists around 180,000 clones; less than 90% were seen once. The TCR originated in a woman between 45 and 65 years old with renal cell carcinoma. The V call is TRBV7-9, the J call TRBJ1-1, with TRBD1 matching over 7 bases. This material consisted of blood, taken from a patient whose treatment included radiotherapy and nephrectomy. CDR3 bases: TGTGCCAGCGGAGGTAGGGGGCTAATGAACACTGAAGCTTTCTTT. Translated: CASGGRGLMNTEAFF. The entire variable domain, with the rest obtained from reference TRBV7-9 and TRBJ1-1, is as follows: DTGVSQNPRHKITKRGQNVTFRCDPISEHNRLYWYRQTLGQGPEFLTYFQNEAQLEKSRLLSDRFSAERPKGSFSTLEIQRTEQGDSAMYLCASGGRGLMNTEAFFGQGTRLTVV.